This paragraph reports one T cell receptor (beta chain). As yet, its antigen is unknown. PCR involved 60 Vbeta and 13 Jbeta primers. The repertoire was sequenced with immunoSEQ multiplex PCR; TCRdb's copy has only in-frame clones and lacks some. The table lists about 170,000 clones, approximately 75% of them singletons. In germline, CDR1 is PRHDT, CDR2 FYEKMQ (reference sequence). CDR3 size: 15 residues. Trimming at V came to 1 base and at J to 1 base, leaving 2 bases not matched to a gene. This record belongs to a study of cytomegalovirus exposure and HLA in healthy donors. Study-level results: Being productive about 87% or about 30% of the time was typical of most TCR beta V segments in an earlier analysis. After further analysis at a later stage, 16,951 TCR beta sequences were associated with HLA alleles at 0.05 false discovery rate. Later, an analysis showed that TCR beta chains associated with HLA were more clonally expanded than others that were equally common.

The chain carries TRBV13 and TRBJ2-5, with TRBD2 matching 8 bases. The sequence was collected from a girl aged 5-17 years in good health and CMV-seronegative. Input material: PBMCs. The DNA of the CDR3 is TGTGCCAGCAGCTTAGTTCGGGGGGGCCAAGAGACCCAGTACTTC. Protein: CASSLVRGGQETQYF.